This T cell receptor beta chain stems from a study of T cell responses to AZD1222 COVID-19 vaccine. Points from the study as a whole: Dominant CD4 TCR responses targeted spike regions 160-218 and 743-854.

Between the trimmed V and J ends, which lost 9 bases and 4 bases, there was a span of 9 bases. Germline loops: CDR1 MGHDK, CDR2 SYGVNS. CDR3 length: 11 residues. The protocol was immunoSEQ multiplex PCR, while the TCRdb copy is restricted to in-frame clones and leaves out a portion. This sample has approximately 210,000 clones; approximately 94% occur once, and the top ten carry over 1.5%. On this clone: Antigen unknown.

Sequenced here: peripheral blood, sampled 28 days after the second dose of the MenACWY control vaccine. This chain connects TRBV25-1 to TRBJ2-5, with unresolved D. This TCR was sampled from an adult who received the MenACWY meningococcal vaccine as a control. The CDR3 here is CASRASETQYF. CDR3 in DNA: TGTGCCAGTCGGGCCTCAGAGACCCAGTACTTC.